The present entry profiles one T cell receptor (beta chain) with its context. Using immunoSEQ multiplex PCR, the repertoire was profiled, and TCRdb retains in-frame clones only, with some absent. The data hold tens of thousands of clones, with roughly 86% observed a single time. This sample was taken from a study of blood T cell repertoires in COVID-19. CDR1 and CDR2 (germline): SNHLY, FYNNEI. The germline V and J ends were trimmed by 9 bases and 2 bases, with 14 bases remaining between them. The CDR3 length is 14 residues. V usage is TRBV2 and J usage is TRBJ1-5; D perhaps matches TRBD1 (6 bases). This receptor was taken from a human donor in a cohort sampled during active COVID-19. The sequenced material came from peripheral blood. In nucleotides, the CDR3 is TGTGCCAGTGAGACTTACAGGGGCAATCAGCCCCAGCATTTT. Residues: CASETYRGNQPQHF.